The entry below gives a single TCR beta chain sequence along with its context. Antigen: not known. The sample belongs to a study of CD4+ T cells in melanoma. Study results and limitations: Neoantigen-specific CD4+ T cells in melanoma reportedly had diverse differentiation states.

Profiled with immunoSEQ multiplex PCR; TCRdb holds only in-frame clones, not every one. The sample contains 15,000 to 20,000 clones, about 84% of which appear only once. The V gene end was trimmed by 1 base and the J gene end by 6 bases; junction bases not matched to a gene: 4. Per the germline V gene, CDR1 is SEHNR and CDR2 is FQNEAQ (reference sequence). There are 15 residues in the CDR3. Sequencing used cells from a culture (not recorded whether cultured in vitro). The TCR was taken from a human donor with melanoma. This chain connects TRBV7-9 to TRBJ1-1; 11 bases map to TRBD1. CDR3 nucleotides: TGTGCCAGCAGCTTAGGACGGACAGGGGGCCCTGAAGCTTTCTTT. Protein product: CASSLGRTGGPEAFF.